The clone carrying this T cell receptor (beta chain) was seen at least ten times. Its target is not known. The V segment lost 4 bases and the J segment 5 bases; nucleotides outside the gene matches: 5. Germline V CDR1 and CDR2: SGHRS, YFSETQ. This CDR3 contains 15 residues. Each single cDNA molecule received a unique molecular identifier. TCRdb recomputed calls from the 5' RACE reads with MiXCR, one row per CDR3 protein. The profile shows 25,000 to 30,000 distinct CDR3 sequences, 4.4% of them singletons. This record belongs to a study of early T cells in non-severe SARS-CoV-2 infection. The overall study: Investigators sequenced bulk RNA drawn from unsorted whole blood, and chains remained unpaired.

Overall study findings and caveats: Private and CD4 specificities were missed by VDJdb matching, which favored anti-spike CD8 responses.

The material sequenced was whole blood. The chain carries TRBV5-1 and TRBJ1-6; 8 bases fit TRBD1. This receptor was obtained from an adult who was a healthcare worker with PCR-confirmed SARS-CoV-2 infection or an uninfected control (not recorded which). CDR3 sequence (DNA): TGCGCCAGCAGCGCCCGGGACAGGAATAATTCACCCCTCCACTTT. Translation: CASSARDRNNSPLHF. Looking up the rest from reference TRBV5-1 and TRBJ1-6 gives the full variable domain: KAGVTQTPRYLIKTRGQQVTLSCSPISGHRSVSWYQQTPGQGLQFLFEYFSETQRNKGNFPGRFSGRQFSNSRSEMNVSTLELGDSALYLCASSARDRNNSPLHFGNGTRLTVT.